This T cell receptor (beta chain) was found in a study of cytomegalovirus exposure and HLA in healthy donors. Regarding the study as a whole: Despite most TCR sequences being rare, some public TCRs occurred in many donors. The authors judged a highly shared variant cluster likely a sequencing artifact.

Regarding donors, all were healthy bone marrow donors. The PCR had 60 Vbeta and 13 Jbeta primers. Assay used: immunoSEQ multiplex PCR; TCRdb lists only in-frame clones, some missing. The sample has around 84,000 clones, about 78% seen once. As regards this clone: As yet, its antigen is unknown.

CDR1 and CDR2 from the germline V gene are ENHRY and SYGVKD. Trimming left V 0 bases short and J 7 bases short, with 16 bases between. CDR3 size: 16 residues. The sample consisted of PBMCs. The chain combines TRBV10-3 with TRBJ2-1; a weak D match, TRBD2 (6 bases). The sequence was collected from a man aged 50 to 60 in good health and CMV-seronegative. The CDR3 region is CAISESVIKGRNEQFF. The CDR3 DNA sequence: TGTGCCATCAGTGAGTCGGTCATAAAGGGGAGGAATGAGCAGTTCTTC.